Listed below are T cell receptor beta chains from one sample, sequenced in a study of CD8+CD57+ T cells in acquired aplastic anemia. TCRdb analysed the reads with MiXCR anew, one entry per CDR3 protein. The table has about 240,000 distinct CDR3 sequences, approximately 45% seen once; the top ten hold 7.8%. Specimen: sorted CD4+, CD8+, or CD8+CD57+ T cells (not recorded which) from PBMCs. The receptors here all came from a human donor with aplastic anemia. Each CDR3 is given with its conserved first and last residue. Each record gives: J gene, clone size, D gene, V gene, CDR3 protein, CDR3 DNA. A D gene is named only where the DNA matches it firmly. Some rows mark clone size as missing; the rest say once, few, many or name a class of expanded clone.

TRBJ2-7 - TRBD1 TRBV7-2 CASSQPGQGNHEQYF TGTGCCAGCAGCCAACCGGGACAGGGGAACCACGAGCAGTACTTC
TRBJ2-3 - - TRBV7-3 CASSKEDTQYF TGTGCCAGCAGTAAGGAAGATACGCAGTATTTT
TRBJ2-7 many TRBD1 TRBV20-1 CSARDRDYEQYF TGCAGTGCTAGGGACAGGGATTACGAGCAGTACTTC
TRBJ2-5 - TRBD2 TRBV6-5 CASSYIRGEAPETQYF TGTGCCAGCAGTTACATCCGGGGGGAAGCCCCAGAGACCCAGTACTTC
TRBJ1-1 many - TRBV6-2/TRBV6-3 CASRWGEEDTEAFF TGTGCCAGCAGGTGGGGGGAGGAGGACACTGAAGCTTTCTTT
TRBJ1-2 - - TRBV2 CASTAGGVGYGYTF TGTGCCAGCACGGCTGGGGGAGTAGGGTATGGCTACACCTTC
TRBJ1-5 - - TRBV25-1 CASSAANGNQPQHF TGTGCCAGCAGTGCTGCTAACGGCAATCAGCCCCAGCATTTT
TRBJ2-3 many - TRBV6-2/TRBV6-3 CASGVTQYF TGTGCCAGCGGGGTTACGCAGTATTTT
TRBJ1-2 many - TRBV20-1 CSARSVVDYGYTF TGCAGTGCTCGATCGGTGGTGGACTATGGCTACACCTTC
TRBJ2-7 - TRBD1 TRBV29-1 CSVGQGTTYEQYF TGCAGCGTCGGACAGGGGACTACCTACGAGCAGTACTTC
TRBJ2-7 - - TRBV10-3 CAISARGDYEQYF TGTGCCATCAGTGCAAGAGGGGACTACGAGCAGTACTTC
TRBJ1-1 few TRBD1 TRBV12-5 CASGLVRTGTGQGLNTEAFF TGTGCTAGTGGTTTGGTTAGGACTGGGACCGGACAGGGACTTAACACTGAAGCTTTCTTT
TRBJ2-1 - - TRBV7-7 CASSIPRGSSCNEQFF TGTGCTAGCAGCATTCCTCGGGGGAGCTCCTGCAATGAGCAGTTCTTC
TRBJ2-3 few - TRBV24-1 CATSDTGNSEQYF TGTGCCACCAGTGATACAGGGAATAGTGAGCAGTATTTT
TRBJ2-7 many TRBD2 TRBV9 CASSPSGGFDEQYF TGTGCCAGCAGCCCAAGCGGGGGCTTCGACGAGCAGTACTTC
TRBJ2-3 many - TRBV12-3/TRBV12-4 CASRDTDHGTDTQYF TGTGCCAGCAGGGACACAGACCACGGGACAGATACGCAGTATTTT
TRBJ1-5 many TRBD1 TRBV5-6 CASSSWTGGWSNQPQHF TGTGCCAGCAGCTCATGGACAGGGGGATGGAGCAATCAGCCCCAGCATTTT
TRBJ2-6 - TRBD2 TRBV15 CATSRGGTGLAGSGANVLTF TGTGCCACCAGCAGAGGAGGCACGGGACTAGCGGGCTCTGGGGCCAACGTCCTGACTTTC
TRBJ1-3 many - TRBV5-5 CASSLDTDSGNTIYF TGTGCCAGCAGCTTGGACACAGACTCTGGAAACACCATATATTTT
TRBJ2-2 - - TRBV27 CASSERTTFNTGELFF TGTGCCAGCAGCGAGCGTACGACTTTTAACACCGGGGAGCTGTTTTTT
TRBJ2-1 many - TRBV4-1 CASSQVSGNPYNEQFF TGCGCCAGCAGCCAAGTTTCCGGAAACCCCTACAATGAGCAGTTCTTC
TRBJ2-7 many TRBD2 TRBV20-1 CSARDGLAVSYEQYF TGCAGTGCTAGAGATGGACTAGCTGTGTCCTACGAGCAGTACTTC
TRBJ2-1 - TRBD1 TRBV19 CASSTLTGEMNEQFF TGTGCCAGTAGTACCCTGACAGGGGAAATGAATGAGCAGTTCTTC
TRBJ1-2 - - TRBV5-1 CASSLGRNGYTF TGCGCCAGCAGCTTGGGGCGGAATGGCTACACCTTC
TRBJ2-7 many - TRBV2 CASSEGYEQYF TGTGCCAGCAGTGAAGGGTACGAGCAGTACTTC
TRBJ1-1 many - TRBV19 CASKEQGTMNTEAFF TGTGCCAGTAAGGAACAGGGAACTATGAACACTGAAGCTTTCTTT
TRBJ1-2 - - TRBV25-1 CASSEGSGSEAFFGYTF -
TRBJ2-5 many - TRBV7-2 CASSYGRLGETQYF TGTGCCAGCAGCTACGGGAGACTCGGGGAGACCCAGTACTTC
TRBJ1-2 many - TRBV7-9 CASSYQPNYGYTF TGTGCCAGCAGCTATCAGCCTAACTATGGCTACACCTTC
TRBJ2-2 many TRBD1 TRBV6-4 CASSDTGGDTGELFF TGTGCCAGCAGTGACACAGGGGGCGACACCGGGGAGCTGTTTTTT
TRBJ2-3 many TRBD2 TRBV20-1 CSARDLVTSGRGVADTQYF TGCAGTGCTAGAGATCTTGTTACTAGCGGGAGGGGTGTGGCAGATACGCAGTATTTT
TRBJ2-1 many TRBD2 TRBV15 CATSRNLAGVPSYNEQFF TGTGCCACCAGCAGGAATCTAGCGGGAGTACCTTCCTACAATGAGCAGTTCTTC
TRBJ2-5 many - TRBV7-6 CASNSGEQETQYF TGTGCCAGCAACTCGGGGGAACAAGAGACCCAGTACTTC
TRBJ2-7 few TRBD1 TRBV19 CASSISHAGTGKYEQYF TGTGCCAGTAGTATCTCCCACGCCGGGACAGGAAAATACGAGCAGTACTTC
TRBJ2-7 - - TRBV20-1 CSAREDREQYF TGCAGTGCTAGGGAAGATCGCGAGCAGTACTTC
TRBJ2-3 few TRBD1 TRBV6-2/TRBV6-3 CASSDRDRVFGTQYF TGTGCCAGCAGTGACCGGGACAGGGTCTTTGGTACGCAGTATTTT
TRBJ1-5 - - TRBV10-3 CAISWTSGLQQRNEQPQHF TGTGCCATCAGTTGGACTAGCGGCCTCCAACAGCGGAATGAGCAGCCCCAGCATTTT
TRBJ2-3 - TRBD1 TRBV12-3/TRBV12-4 CASSPGQGQYF TGTGCCAGCAGCCCGGGACAGGGGCAGTATTTT
TRBJ2-7 many TRBD1 TRBV11-1 CASSLGQGAWEQYF TGTGCCAGCAGCTTAGGACAGGGGGCATGGGAGCAGTACTTC
TRBJ1-5 - TRBD1 TRBV12-3/TRBV12-4 CASRTGLQPQHF TGTGCCAGCAGGACAGGGTTACAGCCCCAGCATTTT
TRBJ2-3 - TRBD2 TRBV20-1 CSAGSRTTGTSAHTQYF TGCAGTGCTGGTTCACGTACGACCGGGACTAGCGCACATACGCAGTATTTT
TRBJ1-1 many TRBD1 TRBV19 CASSDRGEWTEAFF TGTGCCAGTAGTGACAGGGGTGAGTGGACTGAAGCTTTCTTT
TRBJ1-6 many - TRBV4-3 CASSQDLAGDNSPLHF TGCGCCAGCAGCCAAGATCTTGCAGGCGATAATTCACCCCTCCACTTT
TRBJ1-1 - - TRBV5-1 CASRAASPVSEAFF TGCGCCAGCAGGGCAGCTAGTCCGGTGAGTGAAGCTTTCTTT
TRBJ2-1 once TRBD2 TRBV7-9 CASSLAPGLVTEQFF TGTGCCAGCAGCTTAGCGCCGGGACTAGTTACTGAGCAGTTCTTC
TRBJ2-5 - - TRBV20-1 CSAREGAGETQYF TGCAGTGCTAGAGAGGGGGCCGGGGAGACCCAGTACTTC
TRBJ2-2 once TRBD2 TRBV19 CASSIVPAGAGELFF TGTGCCAGTAGTATAGTGCCTGCGGGGGCCGGGGAGCTGTTTTTT
TRBJ2-1 many - TRBV7-9 CASSPGARSSYNEQFF TGTGCCAGCAGCCCAGGGGCACGAAGCTCCTACAATGAGCAGTTCTTC
TRBJ1-2 - - TRBV29-1 CSVEVGFYGYTF TGCAGCGTTGAAGTGGGCTTCTATGGCTACACCTTC
TRBJ2-3 - - TRBV11-2 CASSPQGIPTDTQYF TGTGCCAGCAGCCCCCAGGGTATCCCCACAGATACGCAGTATTTT
TRBJ1-6 many - TRBV12-5 CASGLGLSPLHF TGTGCTAGTGGTTTGGGCCTATCACCCCTCCACTTT
TRBJ1-6 few - TRBV25-1 CASHPIPNNNSPLHF TGTGCCAGCCATCCTATACCAAACAATAATTCACCCCTCCACTTT